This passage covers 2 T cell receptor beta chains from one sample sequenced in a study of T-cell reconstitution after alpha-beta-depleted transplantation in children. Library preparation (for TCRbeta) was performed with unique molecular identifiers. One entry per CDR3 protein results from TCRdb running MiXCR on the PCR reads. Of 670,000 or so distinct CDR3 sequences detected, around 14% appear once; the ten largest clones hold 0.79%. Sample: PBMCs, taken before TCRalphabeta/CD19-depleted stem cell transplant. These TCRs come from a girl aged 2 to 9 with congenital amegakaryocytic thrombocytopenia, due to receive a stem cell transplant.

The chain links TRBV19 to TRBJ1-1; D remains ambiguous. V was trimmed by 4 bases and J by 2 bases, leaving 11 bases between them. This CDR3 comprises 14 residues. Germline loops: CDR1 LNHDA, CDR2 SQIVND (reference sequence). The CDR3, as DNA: TGTGCCAGTAGTACTCGTCGTACCAACACTGAAGCTTTCTTT. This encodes CASSTRRTNTEAFF. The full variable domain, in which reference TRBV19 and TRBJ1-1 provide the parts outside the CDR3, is DGGITQSPKYLFRKEGQNVTLSCEQNLNHDAMYWYRQDPGQGLRLIYYSQIVNDFQKGDIAEGYSVSREKKESFPLTVTSAQKNPTAFYLCASSTRRTNTEAFFGQGTRLTVV.

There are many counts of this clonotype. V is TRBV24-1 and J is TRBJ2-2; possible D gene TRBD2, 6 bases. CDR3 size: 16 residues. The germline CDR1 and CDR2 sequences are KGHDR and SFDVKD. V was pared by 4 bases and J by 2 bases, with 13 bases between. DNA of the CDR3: TGTGCCACCAGTGACGCGGGACTCCAAAACACCGGGGAGCTGTTTTTT. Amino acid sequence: CATSDAGLQNTGELFF.